The clone carrying this T cell receptor (beta chain) was counted only a few times. Its antigen is unidentified. With template switching, a universal primer site was added, and the cDNA carried unique molecular identifiers. MiXCR, applied by TCRdb to the 5' RACE reads, yields one record per CDR3 protein. The data hold 570,000 or so distinct CDR3 sequences, with roughly 9.5% observed a single time. CDR3 length: 14 amino acids. V was trimmed by 1 base and J by 10 bases, leaving 17 bases between them. The V gene's germline CDR1 is DFQATT and CDR2 SNEGSKA (reference sequence). The data derive from a study of identical twins. General study findings and limits: Invariant MAIT and iNKT cells are populations that could partly confound zero-insertion analyses.

These data were also filed under a second study, of yellow fever vaccine responses in identical twins. That source notes: It has been reported that, in twins, the vaccine T cell response seemed partly convergent and partly personalized.

The sample was PBMCs. The clonotype originates from a woman aged 18-35 years in good health. The chain carries TRBV20-1 and TRBJ2-1, with a tentative D call TRBD1 (5 bases). The CDR3 DNA is TGCAGTGCTAGAGTTCTACAGGATTTTAGGGAGCAGTTCTTC. Translated, it gives CSARVLQDFREQFF.